The 28 T cell receptor beta chains given below trace back to one sample, sequenced in a study of blood T cell repertoires in COVID-19. Profiled with immunoSEQ multiplex PCR; TCRdb holds only in-frame clones, not every one. The sample carries about 210,000 clones, roughly four fifths recorded once. Sequencing was carried out using peripheral blood. Receptor source: a woman aged 40 to 49 with acute or convalescent COVID-19.

The V call is TRBV7-8, the J call TRBJ2-3; TRBD2 agrees at 7 bases. CDR1 is SGHVS and CDR2 is FQNEAQ in the germline V gene. This CDR3 comprises 15 residues. The ends lost 5 bases at V and 0 bases at J; junction bases unmatched: 5. This chain's CDR3 is CASSRSGYSTDTQYF. The CDR3 region has the DNA TGTGCCAGCAGCCGTAGCGGGTATAGCACAGATACGCAGTATTTT.

The V gene is TRBV3-1 (or the pseudogene TRBV3-2), the J gene TRBJ1-1, with D perhaps matching TRBD1 (6 bases). Germline V gene lookup returns CDR1 LGHDT and CDR2 YNNKEL (reference sequence). The CDR3 extends over 13 amino acids. V was cut by 8 bases and J by 1 base, with 11 bases left in between. The CDR3 loop is CASGDNWNTEAFF. CDR3 coding DNA: TGTGCCAGCGGGGACAACTGGAACACTGAAGCTTTCTTT.

The chain employs TRBV12-5 and TRBJ1-2; no clear D. Deletions cut 0 bases from V and 0 bases from J, with 11 bases between. Germline CDR1 LGHNT, CDR2 FRNRAP. The CDR3 is 16 residues long. The CDR3 DNA sequence: TGTGCTAGTGGTTTGGTAGCGGGGAGAGCTAACTATGGCTACACCTTC. It translates to CASGLVAGRANYGYTF.

The chain uses TRBV15 and TRBJ2-7; D may be TRBD2 (7 bases). This CDR3 is built from 16 residues. V dropped 1 base and J dropped 1 base, with 14 bases sitting between them. Looked up from germline, CDR1 is LNHNV and CDR2 is YYDKDF (reference sequence). For the CDR3, the DNA is TGTGCCACCAGCAGAGCCAGGGGAGGGGGTTCCTACGAGCAGTACTTC. Its translation is CATSRARGGGSYEQYF.

The chain links TRBV3-1 (or the pseudogene TRBV3-2) to TRBJ2-1; D is undetermined. CDR3 length equals 14 residues. Germline V gene sequence: CDR1 LGHDT, CDR2 YNNKEL (reference sequence). Trimming stripped 4 bases from V and 3 bases from J, with 10 bases between. CDR3 DNA: TGTGCCAGCAGCCTAGATCCTAGCTACAATGAGCAGTTCTTC. Amino acid sequence: CASSLDPSYNEQFF.

V is TRBV30 and J is TRBJ1-1; maybe TRBD1 (6 bases). The ends were cut back, 6 bases at V and 1 base at J, with 18 bases in the middle. This CDR3 is 15 amino acids long. Germline loops: CDR1 GTSNPN, CDR2 SVGIG (reference sequence). CDR3 DNA: TGTGCCTGCCAATTGGGGGCCGGATCGAACACTGAAGCTTTCTTT. It specifies CACQLGAGSNTEAFF.

This chain links TRBV3-1 (or the pseudogene TRBV3-2) with TRBJ2-5, with TRBD2 matching over 13 bases. Germline-derived CDR1 and CDR2 are LGHDT and YNNKEL (reference sequence). J lost 4 bases, V lost 3 bases, and 5 bases had no gene match. The CDR3 loop spans 16 amino acids. CDR3: CASSQALAGGGETQYF. The CDR3 coding sequence is TGTGCCAGCAGCCAGGCACTAGCGGGAGGGGGAGAGACCCAGTACTTC.

On this clone itself: Additional DNA sequences in this sample encode the identical CDR3. This chain joins TRBV18 and TRBJ2-5, with D perhaps TRBD2 (6 bases). Germline CDR1 and CDR2: KGHSH and LQKENI. V was shortened by 2 bases and J by 5 bases, with 6 bases between the two germline ends. The CDR3 runs 12 residues. CDR3 region: CASSPGGETQYF. The CDR3 nucleotides are TGTGCCAGCTCACCAGGGGGGGAGACCCAGTACTTC.

The chain couples TRBV27 to TRBJ1-1; a possible D gene is TRBD1 (5 bases). V shed 5 bases and J shed 0 bases, with 13 bases lying between them. Germline values: CDR1 MNHEY, CDR2 SMNVEV (reference sequence). The CDR3 runs to 15 residues. The CDR3 region is CASSLRGGMNTEAFF. The DNA of the CDR3 is TGTGCCAGCAGTCTGAGGGGAGGGATGAACACTGAAGCTTTCTTT.

This chain links TRBV30 with TRBJ2-7; 11 nucleotides match TRBD1. Losses at the gene ends were 3 bases for V and 1 base for J; bases not matched to a gene: 5. The CDR3 totals 15 residues. The germline gives CDR1 GTSNPN, CDR2 SVGIG (reference sequence). This CDR3 reads CAWSAGQGASYEQYF. The CDR3, as DNA: TGTGCCTGGAGCGCCGGACAGGGGGCATCCTACGAGCAGTACTTC.

V usage is TRBV10-2 and J usage is TRBJ1-5; D unclear. Germline V gene lookup returns CDR1 WSHSY and CDR2 SAAADI. V shed 2 bases and J shed 2 bases, with 13 bases lying between them. The CDR3 totals 16 residues. The CDR3 nucleotides are TGCGCCAGCAGTGAGCCCACAAGTGAGGGCAATCAGCCCCAGCATTTT. This codes for CASSEPTSEGNQPQHF.

This chain links TRBV29-1 with TRBJ1-1, with D maybe TRBD1 (5 bases). Germline V CDR1 and CDR2: SQVTM, ANQGSEA. With 7 bases removed from V and 5 bases from J, the gap between germline ends came to 14 bases. This CDR3 region has 12 residues. The CDR3 loop reads CSAPTATTEAFF. DNA for the CDR3: TGCAGCGCCCCGACAGCTACAACTGAAGCTTTCTTT.

This rearrangement joins TRBV5-4 to TRBJ2-1; D unclear. V was shortened by 6 bases and J by 0 bases, with 10 bases between the two germline ends. In germline, CDR1 is SGHNT, CDR2 YYREEE (reference sequence). This CDR3 is 14 amino acids long. CDR3 DNA: TGTGCCAGCACCCCAGAAGTCTCCTACAATGAGCAGTTCTTC. Residues: CASTPEVSYNEQFF. The full variable domain, completed using reference TRBV5-4 and TRBJ2-1, is ETGVTQSPTHLIKTRGQQVTLRCSSQSGHNTVSWYQQALGQGPQFIFQYYREEENGRGNFPPRFSGLQFPNYSSELNVNALELDDSALYLCASTPEVSYNEQFFGPGTRLTVL.

This clone has only a few counts. V gene TRBV10-2 combines with J gene TRBJ1-5, with D hard to call. The CDR3 consists of 12 residues. The V end was cut by 3 bases, the J end by 5 bases, with 5 bases between. Germline values: CDR1 WSHSY, CDR2 SAAADI. CDR3 region: CASSEGDQPQHF. The CDR3 bases are TGCGCCAGCAGTGAAGGAGATCAGCCCCAGCATTTT.

The CDR3 DNA sequence: TGTGCCACAACCGAGGGCCAGGAGACTGAAGCTTTCTTT. Protein: CATTEGQETEAFF. This rearrangement joins TRBV10-3 to TRBJ1-1; D unclear. Germline lookup yields CDR1 ENHRY and CDR2 SYGVKD. The V gene lost 10 bases and the J gene lost 5 bases, with 17 bases spanning the gap. CDR3 length equals 13 residues.

The V and J genes are TRBV7-9 and TRBJ1-5; no definite D call. Germline lookup yields CDR1 SEHNR and CDR2 FQNEAQ (reference sequence). The V end was cut by 3 bases, the J end by 9 bases, with 9 bases between. The length of the CDR3 is 12 residues. The CDR3 DNA reads as TGTGCCAGCAGCTTCGGAGAATCGCCCCAGCATTTT. Protein: CASSFGESPQHF. Looking up the rest from reference TRBV7-9 and TRBJ1-5 gives the full variable domain: DTGVSQNPRHKITKRGQNVTFRCDPISEHNRLYWYRQTLGQGPEFLTYFQNEAQLEKSRLLSDRFSAERPKGSFSTLEIQRTEQGDSAMYLCASSFGESPQHFGDGTRLSIL.

J is TRBJ2-3 and V is TRBV7-2, with D uncertain. The germline V gene encodes CDR1 SGHTA and CDR2 FQGNSA. This CDR3 contains 13 residues. V lost 4 bases to trimming and J lost 4 bases, with 9 bases between them. The CDR3 DNA sequence: TGTGCCAGCAGCTCCCGGTTGGCAGATACGCAGTATTTT. Protein product: CASSSRLADTQYF.

The chain combines TRBV11-2 with TRBJ1-1; the D gene is possibly TRBD1 (6 bases). The CDR3 is made up of 13 amino acids. Looked up from germline, CDR1 is SGHAT and CDR2 is FQNNGV. Trimming left V 7 bases short and J 11 bases short, with 20 bases between. CDR3 sequence: CASTLSPDSQAFF. DNA for the CDR3: TGTGCCAGCACCCTGTCGCCGGACAGTCAGGCTTTCTTT.

The rearrangement links TRBV25-1 to TRBJ2-7; possible D gene TRBD1, 5 bases. CDR3 size: 12 residues. V was pared by 5 bases and J by 4 bases, with 9 bases between. The germline V gene has CDR1 MGHDK and CDR2 SYGVNS. This CDR3 is CASSWQGYEQYF. CDR3 DNA: TGTGCCAGCAGTTGGCAGGGTTACGAGCAGTACTTC.

The chain links TRBV29-1 to TRBJ1-1; D might be TRBD1 (5 bases). The V gene lost 2 bases and the J gene lost 8 bases, with 12 bases spanning the gap. The CDR3 extends over 12 amino acids. The germline gives CDR1 SQVTM, CDR2 ANQGSEA. This chain's CDR3 is CSVEPETVEAFF. The DNA of the CDR3 is TGCAGCGTTGAACCGGAGACAGTCGAAGCTTTCTTT.

This sequence joins TRBV4-1 and TRBJ2-2; D possibly corresponds to TRBD2 (5 bases). The CDR3 contains 17 residues. Germline V gene data show CDR1 as MGHRA and CDR2 as YSYEKL. V lost 8 bases to trimming and J lost 3 bases, with 22 bases between them. This chain's CDR3 is CASARGSPLGYTGELFF. In DNA, the CDR3 is TGCGCCAGCGCCCGGGGTTCTCCGTTAGGGTACACCGGGGAGCTGTTTTTT.

This clone appeared a single time. The chain combines TRBV7-2 with TRBJ1-3, with D uncertain. The V gene lost 6 bases and the J gene lost 4 bases, with 7 bases spanning the gap. CDR1 and CDR2 (germline): SGHTA, FQGNSA. The CDR3 is 12 residues long. CDR3 residues: CASRYSGNTIYF. DNA of the CDR3: TGTGCCAGCAGGTACAGCGGAAACACCATATATTTT.

This clone turned up a few times. The rearrangement joins TRBV29-1 to TRBJ1-2; D call uncertain. The V and J ends lost 2 bases and 0 bases respectively, with 10 bases between them. The CDR3 length is 14 residues. Germline-derived CDR1 and CDR2 are SQVTM and ANQGSEA. CDR3 in DNA: TGCAGCGTTGAAACTGGAGCCCCTAACTATGGCTACACCTTC. Translation: CSVETGAPNYGYTF.

The chain combines TRBV6-5 with TRBJ1-2; D call uncertain. Deletions cut 0 bases from V and 5 bases from J, with 7 bases between. The CDR3 totals 13 residues. The germline CDR1 and CDR2 sequences are MNHEY and SVGAGI. The CDR3 loop is CASSYSGGYGYTF. CDR3 in DNA: TGTGCCAGCAGTTACTCTGGAGGGTATGGCTACACCTTC.

The V gene is TRBV4-1, the J gene TRBJ2-1; 9 bases are a match to TRBD2. The CDR3 is 17 residues long. Trimming at V came to 1 base and at J to 7 bases, leaving 11 bases not matched to a gene. Looked up from germline, CDR1 is MGHRA and CDR2 is YSYEKL. This CDR3 is CASSQVWREGPRNEQFF. The CDR3 coding sequence is TGCGCCAGCAGCCAAGTATGGCGGGAGGGCCCCCGAAATGAGCAGTTCTTC.

This chain connects TRBV27 to TRBJ2-3; 11 bases align to TRBD1. This CDR3 has 17 residues. Germline V gene data show CDR1 as MNHEY and CDR2 as SMNVEV (reference sequence). The ends lost 6 bases at V and 7 bases at J; junction bases unmatched: 15. CDR3 DNA sequence: TGTGCCAGCAGCGACAACTTCGGACAGGGGGCAATAAATACGCAGTATTTT. It yields the protein CASSDNFGQGAINTQYF.

As for this clone: Other DNA sequences in the same sample also yield this CDR3. This sequence joins TRBV14 and TRBJ2-7; D is possibly TRBD1 (6 bases). The germline V gene has CDR1 SGHDN and CDR2 FVKESK. The ends were cut back, 4 bases at V and 5 bases at J, with 9 bases in the middle. This CDR3 is built from 12 residues. In nucleotides, the CDR3 is TGTGCCAGCAGCCGTCACAGGGACGAGCAGTACTTC. Its translation is CASSRHRDEQYF.

The J gene is TRBJ2-7, the V gene TRBV2, with 9 positions matching TRBD1. Per the germline V gene, CDR1 is SNHLY and CDR2 is FYNNEI. The CDR3 extends over 13 amino acids. Trimming at V came to 7 bases and at J to 4 bases, leaving 5 bases not matched to a gene. CDR3 sequence reads: CASNTGGAYEQYF. The CDR3, as DNA: TGTGCCAGCAATACAGGGGGCGCGTACGAGCAGTACTTC.